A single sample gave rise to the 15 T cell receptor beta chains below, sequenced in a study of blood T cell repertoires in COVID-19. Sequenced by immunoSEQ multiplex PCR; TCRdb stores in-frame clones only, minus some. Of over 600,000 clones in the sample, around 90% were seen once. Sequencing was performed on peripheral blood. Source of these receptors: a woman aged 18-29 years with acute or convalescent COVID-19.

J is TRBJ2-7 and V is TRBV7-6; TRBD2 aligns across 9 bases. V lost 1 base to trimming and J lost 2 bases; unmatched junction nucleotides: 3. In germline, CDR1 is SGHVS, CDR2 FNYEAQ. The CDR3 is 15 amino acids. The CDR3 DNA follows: TGTGCCAGCAGCTTAGTGGCTAGCGGGGCCTACGAGCAGTACTTC. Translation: CASSLVASGAYEQYF.

For the CDR3, the DNA is TGTGCCAGCAGTGATACGTATGGCTCCGGGGAGCTGTTTTTT. This gives the protein CASSDTYGSGELFF. The chain recombines TRBV6-4 with TRBJ2-2; D remains unclear. This CDR3 contains 14 residues. The ends were cut back, 3 bases at V and 6 bases at J, with 11 bases in the middle. Germline CDR1 reads MRHNA; CDR2 reads SNTAGT.

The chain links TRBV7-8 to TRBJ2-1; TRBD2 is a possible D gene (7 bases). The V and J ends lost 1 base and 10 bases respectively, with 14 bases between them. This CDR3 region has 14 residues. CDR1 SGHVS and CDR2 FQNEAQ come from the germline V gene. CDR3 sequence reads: CASSLEDGGAEQFF. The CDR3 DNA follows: TGTGCCAGCAGCTTAGAAGATGGGGGGGCCGAGCAGTTCTTC.

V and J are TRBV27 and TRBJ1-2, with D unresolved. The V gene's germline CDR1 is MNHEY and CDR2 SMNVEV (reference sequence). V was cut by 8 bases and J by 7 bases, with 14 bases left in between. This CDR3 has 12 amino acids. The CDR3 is CASGGGHRGYTF. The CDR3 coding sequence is TGTGCCAGCGGAGGTGGGCATCGTGGCTACACCTTC.

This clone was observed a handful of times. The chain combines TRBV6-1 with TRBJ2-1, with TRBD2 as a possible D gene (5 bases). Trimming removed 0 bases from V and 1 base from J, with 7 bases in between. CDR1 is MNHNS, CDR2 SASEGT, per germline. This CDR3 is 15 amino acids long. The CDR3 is CASSEAGGSYNEQFF. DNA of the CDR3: TGTGCCAGCAGTGAAGCCGGCGGGTCCTACAATGAGCAGTTCTTC.

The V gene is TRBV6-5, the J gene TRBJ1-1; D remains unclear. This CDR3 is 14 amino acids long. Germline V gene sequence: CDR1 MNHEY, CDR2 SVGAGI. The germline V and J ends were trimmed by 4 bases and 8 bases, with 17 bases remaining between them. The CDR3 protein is CASSSPGSLVEAFF. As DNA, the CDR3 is TGTGCCAGCAGTTCCCCGGGTTCTTTGGTGGAAGCTTTCTTT.

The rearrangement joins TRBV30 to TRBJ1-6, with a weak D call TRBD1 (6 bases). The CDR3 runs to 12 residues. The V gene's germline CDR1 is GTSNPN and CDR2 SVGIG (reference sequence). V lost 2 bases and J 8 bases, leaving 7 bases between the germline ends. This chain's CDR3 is CAWSPGDSPLHF. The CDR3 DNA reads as TGTGCCTGGAGTCCAGGGGATTCACCCCTCCACTTT.

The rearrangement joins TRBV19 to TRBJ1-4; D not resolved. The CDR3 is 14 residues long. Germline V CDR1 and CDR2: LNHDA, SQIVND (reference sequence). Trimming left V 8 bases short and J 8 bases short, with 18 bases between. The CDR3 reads CASRRKDLSEKLFF. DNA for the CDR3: TGTGCCAGTCGAAGAAAGGATCTTAGCGAAAAACTGTTTTTT. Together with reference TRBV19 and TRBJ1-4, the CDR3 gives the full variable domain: DGGITQSPKYLFRKEGQNVTLSCEQNLNHDAMYWYRQDPGQGLRLIYYSQIVNDFQKGDIAEGYSVSREKKESFPLTVTSAQKNPTAFYLCASRRKDLSEKLFFGSGTQLSVL.

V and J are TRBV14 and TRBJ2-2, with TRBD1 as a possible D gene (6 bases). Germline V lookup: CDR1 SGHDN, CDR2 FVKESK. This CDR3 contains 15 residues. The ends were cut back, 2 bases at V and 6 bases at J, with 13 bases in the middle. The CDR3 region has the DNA TGTGCCAGCAGCCAACAACAGGGTGGCGCCGGGGAGCTGTTTTTT. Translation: CASSQQQGGAGELFF. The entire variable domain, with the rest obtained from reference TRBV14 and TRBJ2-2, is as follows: EAGVTQFPSHSVIEKGQTVTLRCDPISGHDNLYWYRRVMGKEIKFLLHFVKESKQDESGMPNNRFLAERTGGTYSTLKVQPAELEDSGVYFCASSQQQGGAGELFFGEGSRLTVL.

The CDR3 coding sequence is TGTGCCAGCAGCTTACGACAGGGAGACTCACCCCTCCACTTT. Translation gives CASSLRQGDSPLHF. The chain has TRBV7-8 and TRBJ1-6, with 7 bases lining up with TRBD1. The CDR3 is made up of 14 amino acids. CDR1 is SGHVS, CDR2 FQNEAQ, per germline. V trimming: 2 bases; J trimming: 10 bases; junction bases outside the gene matches: 5.

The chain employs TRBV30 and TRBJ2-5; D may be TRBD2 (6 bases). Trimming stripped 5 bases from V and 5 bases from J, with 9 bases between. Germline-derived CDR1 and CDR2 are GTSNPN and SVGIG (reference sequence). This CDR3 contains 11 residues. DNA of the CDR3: TGTGCCTGGGGAGGGCGGGAGACCCAGTACTTC. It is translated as CAWGGRETQYF.

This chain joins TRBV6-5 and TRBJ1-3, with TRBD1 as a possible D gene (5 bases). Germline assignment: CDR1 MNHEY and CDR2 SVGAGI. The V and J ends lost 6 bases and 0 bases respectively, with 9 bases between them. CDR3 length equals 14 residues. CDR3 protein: CASSTTASGNTIYF. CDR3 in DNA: TGTGCCAGCAGCACGACAGCCTCTGGAAACACCATATATTTT.

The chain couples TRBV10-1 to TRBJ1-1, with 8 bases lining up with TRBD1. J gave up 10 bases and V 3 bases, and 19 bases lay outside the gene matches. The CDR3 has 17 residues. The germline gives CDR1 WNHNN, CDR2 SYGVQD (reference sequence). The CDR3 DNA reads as TGCGCCAGCAGTGAATGGACAGGGTGGACACTGAACGTTCGAGCTTTCTTT. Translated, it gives CASSEWTGWTLNVRAFF.

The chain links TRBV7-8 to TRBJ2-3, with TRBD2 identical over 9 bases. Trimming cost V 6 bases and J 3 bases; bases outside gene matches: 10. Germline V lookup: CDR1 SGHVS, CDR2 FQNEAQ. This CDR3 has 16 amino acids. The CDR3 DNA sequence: TGTGCCAGCAGGGAGCGGGGGGCCGGGGGGACAGATACGCAGTATTTT. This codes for CASRERGAGGTDTQYF.

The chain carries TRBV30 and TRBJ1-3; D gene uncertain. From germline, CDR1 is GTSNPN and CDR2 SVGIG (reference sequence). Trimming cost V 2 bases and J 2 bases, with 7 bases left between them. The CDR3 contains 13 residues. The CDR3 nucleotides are TGTGCCTGGAGTTACAGCCCTGGAAACACCATATATTTT. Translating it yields CAWSYSPGNTIYF.